This T cell receptor (beta chain) originates from a study of T cell changes during pregnancy in multiple sclerosis. V was pared by 4 bases and J by 8 bases, with 6 bases of the junction left unmatched. Germline V gene sequence: CDR1 MNHEY, CDR2 SVGAGI. This CDR3 region has 13 residues. The data were produced by immunoSEQ multiplex PCR, yet TCRdb's version contains in-frame clones alone and is incomplete. The table includes over 80,000 clones, 90% detected once. The chain links TRBV6-5 to TRBJ1-2, with 8 bases fitting TRBD1. Sample: peripheral blood, taken in the second trimester of pregnancy. The clonotype originates from a female donor in good health, enrolled as a control in a pregnancy study. In nucleotides, the CDR3 is TGTGCCAGCAGTTTAAGGACAGGGCAGGGCTACACCTTC. Translation: CASSLRTGQGYTF.